This is a list of T cell receptor beta chains from one sample in a study of blood T cell repertoires in COVID-19. Produced via immunoSEQ multiplex PCR; TCRdb's table is partial and in-frame only. The top ten hold about 6.9% of the sample, which has approximately 260,000 clones, around 83% seen once. Sequencing used PBMCs or T cells enriched from blood (not recorded which). These receptors all stem from a woman in her forties or fifties who had been exposed to COVID-19. The CDR3 runs from the conserved cysteine through the conserved F or W. The D gene is left open where the match is weak. For some rows the clone size is stated as once, few or many, or as a class when expanded; others skip it.

TRBV6-5,TRBJ2-3,NA,NA,CASTRGAKDTDTQYF,TGTGCCAGCACCCGAGGAGCCAAAGACACAGATACGCAGTATTTT
TRBV19,TRBJ1-6,NA,NA,CASSRGTSPLHF,TGTGCCAGTAGTCGGGGAACTTCACCCCTCCACTTT
TRBV6-5,TRBJ1-4,once,NA,CASSRRQRGEKLFF,TGTGCCAGCAGTCGGAGGCAGAGAGGTGAAAAACTGTTTTTT
TRBV19,TRBJ1-5,few,TRBD1,CASSPRDSPNQPQHF,TGTGCCAGTAGCCCCAGGGACAGTCCTAATCAGCCCCAGCATTTT
TRBV28,TRBJ2-7,NA,NA,CASRKNPGEQYF,TGTGCCAGCAGAAAGAACCCGGGCGAGCAGTACTTC
TRBV7-9,TRBJ1-1,NA,NA,CASSYGQEAFF,TGTGCCAGCAGCTACGGACAAGAAGCTTTCTTT
TRBV14,TRBJ1-2,NA,TRBD1,CASSQDTGEYGYTF,TGTGCCAGCAGCCAAGATACAGGGGAGTATGGCTACACCTTC
TRBV13,TRBJ2-3,once,NA,CASSSSPLMGQITDTQYF,TGTGCCAGCAGCTCCAGTCCCCTTATGGGCCAGATCACAGATACGCAGTATTTT
TRBV5-5,TRBJ1-5,NA,NA,CASSRSPRNNQPQHF,TGTGCCAGCAGCCGAAGCCCCAGGAACAATCAGCCCCAGCATTTT
TRBV7-8,TRBJ1-1,NA,NA,CASSLWMEVTEAFF,TGTGCCAGCAGCTTATGGATGGAGGTCACTGAAGCTTTCTTT
TRBV4-1,TRBJ1-1,NA,NA,CASSPLGGRTEAFF,TGCGCCAGCAGCCCCCTTGGGGGCCGGACTGAAGCTTTCTTT
TRBV5-1,TRBJ2-1,NA,TRBD2,CASSEGTSSYNEQFF,TGCGCCAGCAGCGAAGGGACTAGCAGCTACAATGAGCAGTTCTTC
TRBV6-2/TRBV6-3,TRBJ1-1,NA,NA,CASSYFQDRQRF,TGTGCCAGCAGTTACTTTCAGGATCGGCAAAGGTTT
TRBV6-1,TRBJ1-2,NA,NA,CASSGRDSGKPGHGNTF,TGTGCCAGCAGTGGGAGAGACAGCGGGAAACCGGGACACGGGAACACCTTC
TRBV6-2/TRBV6-3,TRBJ1-5,NA,NA,CASSPGNQPQHF,TGTGCCAGCAGCCCCGGGAACCAGCCCCAGCATTTT
TRBV7-9,TRBJ2-3,NA,TRBD2,CASSSWTSSNTDTQYF,TGTGCCAGCAGCTCGTGGACTAGTTCCAACACAGATACGCAGTATTTT
TRBV12-5,TRBJ1-1,NA,NA,CASGLDWGTEAFF,TGTGCTAGTGGCCTGGACTGGGGCACTGAAGCTTTCTTT
TRBV5-4,TRBJ1-1,once,NA,CASSATIEGTEAFF,TGTGCCAGCAGCGCTACCATCGAGGGAACTGAAGCTTTCTTT
TRBV5-1,TRBJ2-5,NA,NA,CASSVGDKQETQYF,TGCGCCAGCAGCGTGGGTGACAAACAAGAGACCCAGTACTTC
TRBV19,TRBJ1-3,few,TRBD1,CASSLNRGRSGNTIYF,TGTGCCAGTAGTCTCAACAGGGGTCGTTCTGGAAACACCATATATTTT
TRBV11-2,TRBJ2-2,NA,NA,CASSLSPDRIYGELFF,TGTGCCAGCAGCCTATCCCCCGACAGGATCTACGGGGAGCTGTTTTTT
TRBV9,TRBJ2-2,few,TRBD2,CASSVGPRAGGPGELFF,TGTGCCAGCAGCGTAGGGCCTAGAGCGGGGGGCCCCGGGGAGCTGTTTTTT